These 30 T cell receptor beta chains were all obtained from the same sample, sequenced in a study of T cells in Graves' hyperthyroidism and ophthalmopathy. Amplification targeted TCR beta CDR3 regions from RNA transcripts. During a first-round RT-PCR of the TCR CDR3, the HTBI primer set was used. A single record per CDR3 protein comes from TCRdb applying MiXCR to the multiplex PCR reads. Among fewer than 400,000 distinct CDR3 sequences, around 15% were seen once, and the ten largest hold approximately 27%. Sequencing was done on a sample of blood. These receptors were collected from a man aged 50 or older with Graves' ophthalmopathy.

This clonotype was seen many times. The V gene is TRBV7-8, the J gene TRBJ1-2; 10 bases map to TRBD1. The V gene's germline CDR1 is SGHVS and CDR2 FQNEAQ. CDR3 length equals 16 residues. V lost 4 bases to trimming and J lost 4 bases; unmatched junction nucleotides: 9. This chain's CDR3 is CASSSMTGGGGYGYTF. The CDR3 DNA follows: TGTGCCAGCAGCTCAATGACAGGGGGCGGTGGCTATGGCTACACCTTC.

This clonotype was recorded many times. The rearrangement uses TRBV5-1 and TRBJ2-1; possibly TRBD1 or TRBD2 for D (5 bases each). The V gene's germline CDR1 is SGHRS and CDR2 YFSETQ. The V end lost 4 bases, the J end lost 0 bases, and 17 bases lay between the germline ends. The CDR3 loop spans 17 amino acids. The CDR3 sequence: CASSGATTGLSYNEQFF. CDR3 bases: TGCGCCAGCAGCGGCGCGACAACAGGACTCTCCTACAATGAGCAGTTCTTC.

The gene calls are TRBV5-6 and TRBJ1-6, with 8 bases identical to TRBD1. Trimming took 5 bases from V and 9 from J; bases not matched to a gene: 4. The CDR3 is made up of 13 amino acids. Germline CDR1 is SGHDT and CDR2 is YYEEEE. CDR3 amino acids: CASSQQGGSPLHF. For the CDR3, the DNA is TGTGCCAGCAGTCAACAGGGGGGTTCACCCCTCCACTTT.

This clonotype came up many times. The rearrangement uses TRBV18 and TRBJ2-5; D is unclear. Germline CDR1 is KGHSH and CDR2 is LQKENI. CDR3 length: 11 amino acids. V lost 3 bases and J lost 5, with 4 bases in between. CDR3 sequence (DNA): TGTGCCAGCTCACCTATGGAGACCCAGTACTTC. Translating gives CASSPMETQYF.

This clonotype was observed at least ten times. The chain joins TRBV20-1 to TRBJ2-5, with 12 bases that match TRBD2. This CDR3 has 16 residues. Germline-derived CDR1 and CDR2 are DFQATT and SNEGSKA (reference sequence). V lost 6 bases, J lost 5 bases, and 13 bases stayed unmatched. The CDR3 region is CSAKLAGGVGMETQYF. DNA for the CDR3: TGCAGTGCCAAGCTAGCGGGAGGGGTGGGGATGGAGACCCAGTACTTC.

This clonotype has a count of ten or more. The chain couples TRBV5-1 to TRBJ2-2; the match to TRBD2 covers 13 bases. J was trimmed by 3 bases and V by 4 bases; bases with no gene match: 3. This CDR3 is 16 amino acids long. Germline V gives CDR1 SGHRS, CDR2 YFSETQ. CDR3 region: CASSGGLAGYTGELFF. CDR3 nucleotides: TGCGCCAGCAGCGGGGGACTAGCGGGGTACACCGGGGAGCTGTTTTTT.

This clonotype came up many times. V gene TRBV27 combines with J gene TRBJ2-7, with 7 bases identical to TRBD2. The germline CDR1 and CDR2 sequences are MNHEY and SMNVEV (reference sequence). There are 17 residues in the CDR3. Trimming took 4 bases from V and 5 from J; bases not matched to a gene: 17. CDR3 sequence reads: CASSSWPGLSLLDEQYF. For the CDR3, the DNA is TGTGCCAGCAGTTCCTGGCCGGGACTATCCCTTTTGGACGAGCAGTACTTC.

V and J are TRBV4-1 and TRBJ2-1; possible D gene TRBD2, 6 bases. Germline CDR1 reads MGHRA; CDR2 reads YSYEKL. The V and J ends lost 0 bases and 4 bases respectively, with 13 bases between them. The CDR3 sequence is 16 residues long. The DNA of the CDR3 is TGCGCCAGCAGCCAAGAAGCTAACGGGAGATACAATGAGCAGTTCTTC. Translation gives CASSQEANGRYNEQFF.

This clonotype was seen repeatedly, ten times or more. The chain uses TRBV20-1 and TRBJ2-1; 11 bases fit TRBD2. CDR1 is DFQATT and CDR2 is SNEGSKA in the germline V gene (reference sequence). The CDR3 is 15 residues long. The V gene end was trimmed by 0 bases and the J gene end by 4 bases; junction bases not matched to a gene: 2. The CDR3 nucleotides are TGCAGTGCTAGAGATCTAGCGGGAGGTTACAATGAGCAGTTCTTC. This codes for CSARDLAGGYNEQFF.

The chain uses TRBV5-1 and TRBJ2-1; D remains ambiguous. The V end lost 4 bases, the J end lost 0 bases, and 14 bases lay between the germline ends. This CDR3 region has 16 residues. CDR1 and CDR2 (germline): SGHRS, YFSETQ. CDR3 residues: CASSALGESSYNEQFF. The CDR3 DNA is TGCGCCAGCAGCGCACTTGGGGAAAGCTCCTACAATGAGCAGTTCTTC.

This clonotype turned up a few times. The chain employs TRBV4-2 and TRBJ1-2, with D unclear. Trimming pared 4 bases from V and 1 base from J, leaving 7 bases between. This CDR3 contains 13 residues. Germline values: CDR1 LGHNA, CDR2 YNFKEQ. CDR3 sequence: CASSPLSNYGYTF. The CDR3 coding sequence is TGTGCCAGCAGCCCTTTAAGTAACTATGGCTACACCTTC.

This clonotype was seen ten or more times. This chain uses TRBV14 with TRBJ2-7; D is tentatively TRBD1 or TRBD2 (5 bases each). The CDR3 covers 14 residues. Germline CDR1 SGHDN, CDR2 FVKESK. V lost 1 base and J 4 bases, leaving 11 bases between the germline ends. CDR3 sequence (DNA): TGTGCCAGCAGCCAAGTGGGACGGATTTACGAGCAGTACTTC. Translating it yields CASSQVGRIYEQYF.

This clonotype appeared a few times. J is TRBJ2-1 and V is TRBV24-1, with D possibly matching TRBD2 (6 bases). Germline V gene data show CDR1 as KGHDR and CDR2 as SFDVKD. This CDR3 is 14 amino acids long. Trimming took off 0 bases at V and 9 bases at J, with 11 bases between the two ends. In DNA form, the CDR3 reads TGTGCCACCAGTGATTTGATGGGGGGAGGTGAGCAGTTCTTC. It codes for CATSDLMGGGEQFF.

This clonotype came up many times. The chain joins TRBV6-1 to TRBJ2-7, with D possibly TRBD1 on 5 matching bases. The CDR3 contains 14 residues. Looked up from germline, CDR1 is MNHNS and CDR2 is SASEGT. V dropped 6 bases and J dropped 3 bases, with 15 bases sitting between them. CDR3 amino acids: CASRRTQQNYEQYF. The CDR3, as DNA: TGTGCCAGCAGGCGGACACAACAAAACTACGAGCAGTACTTC.

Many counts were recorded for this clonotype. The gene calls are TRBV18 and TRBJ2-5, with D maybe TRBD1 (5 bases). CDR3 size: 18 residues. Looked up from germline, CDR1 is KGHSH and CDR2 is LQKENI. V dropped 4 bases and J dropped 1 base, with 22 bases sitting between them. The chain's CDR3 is CASSLQGRINLGQETQYF. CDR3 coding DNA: TGTGCCAGCTCACTCCAGGGAAGGATTAATTTGGGCCAAGAGACCCAGTACTTC.

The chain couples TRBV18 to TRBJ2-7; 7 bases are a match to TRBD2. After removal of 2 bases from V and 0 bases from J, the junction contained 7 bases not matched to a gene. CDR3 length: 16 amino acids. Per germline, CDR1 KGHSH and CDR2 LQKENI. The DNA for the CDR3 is TGTGCCAGCTCACCAAATAGAGCGGGAACCTCCTACGAGCAGTACTTC. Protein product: CASSPNRAGTSYEQYF.

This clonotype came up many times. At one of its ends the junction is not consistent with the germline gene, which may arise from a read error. The CDR3 DNA follows: TGTGCCAGCAGCGAAGTAACAGGGGTGGAAGGCTACACCTTC. Its protein is CASSEVTGVEGYTF. The rearrangement joins TRBV6-1 to TRBJ1-2, with TRBD1 matching 7 bases. This CDR3 is built from 14 residues. Per the germline V gene, CDR1 is MNHNS and CDR2 is SASEGT.

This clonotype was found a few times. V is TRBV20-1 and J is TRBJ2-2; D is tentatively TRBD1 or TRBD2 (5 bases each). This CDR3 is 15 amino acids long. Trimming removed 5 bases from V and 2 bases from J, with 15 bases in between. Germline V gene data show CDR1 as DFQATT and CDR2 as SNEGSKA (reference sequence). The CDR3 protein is CSAFELGVNTGELFF. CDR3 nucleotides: TGCAGTGCTTTTGAGTTGGGGGTCAACACCGGGGAGCTGTTTTTT.

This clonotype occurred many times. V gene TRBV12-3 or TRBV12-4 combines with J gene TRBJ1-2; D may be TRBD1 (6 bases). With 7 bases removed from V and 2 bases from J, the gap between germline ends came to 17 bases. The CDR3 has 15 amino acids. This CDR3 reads CASIQWGQGNYGYTF. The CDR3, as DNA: TGTGCCAGCATCCAATGGGGGCAAGGAAACTATGGCTACACCTTC.

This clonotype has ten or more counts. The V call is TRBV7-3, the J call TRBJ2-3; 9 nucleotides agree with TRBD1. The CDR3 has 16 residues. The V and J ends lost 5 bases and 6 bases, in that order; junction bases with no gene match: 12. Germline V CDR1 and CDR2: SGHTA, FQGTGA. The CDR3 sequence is CASSRTPGQGSDTQYF. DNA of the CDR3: TGTGCCAGCAGCAGAACGCCGGGACAGGGATCCGATACGCAGTATTTT.

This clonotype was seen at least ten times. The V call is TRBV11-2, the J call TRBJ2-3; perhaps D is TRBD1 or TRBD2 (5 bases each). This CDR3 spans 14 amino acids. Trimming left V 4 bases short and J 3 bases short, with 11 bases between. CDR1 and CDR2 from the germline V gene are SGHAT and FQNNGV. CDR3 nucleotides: TGTGCCAGCAGCTCGATGGGGGTAACAGATACGCAGTATTTT. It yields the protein CASSSMGVTDTQYF.

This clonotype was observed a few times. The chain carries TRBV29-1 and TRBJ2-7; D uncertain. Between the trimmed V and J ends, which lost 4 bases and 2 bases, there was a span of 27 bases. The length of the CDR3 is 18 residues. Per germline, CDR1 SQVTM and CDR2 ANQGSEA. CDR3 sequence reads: CSVAPNPQAGPWTYEQYF. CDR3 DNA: TGCAGCGTTGCACCCAACCCCCAAGCCGGGCCCTGGACCTACGAGCAGTACTTC.

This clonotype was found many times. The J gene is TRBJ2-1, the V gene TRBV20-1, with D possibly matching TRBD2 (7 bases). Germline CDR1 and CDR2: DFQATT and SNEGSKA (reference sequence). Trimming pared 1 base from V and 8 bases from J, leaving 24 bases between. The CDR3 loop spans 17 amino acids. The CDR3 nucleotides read TGCAGTGCTAGAGCGGGACTGGGGGAGGGGGGGCACGATGAGCAGTTCTTC. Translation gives CSARAGLGEGGHDEQFF.

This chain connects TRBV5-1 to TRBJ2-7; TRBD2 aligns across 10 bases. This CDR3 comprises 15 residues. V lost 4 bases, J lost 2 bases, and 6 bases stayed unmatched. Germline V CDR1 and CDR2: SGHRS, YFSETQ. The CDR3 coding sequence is TGCGCCAGCAGCGGCCGGACTAGCGGTGCCTACGAGCAGTACTTC. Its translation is CASSGRTSGAYEQYF.

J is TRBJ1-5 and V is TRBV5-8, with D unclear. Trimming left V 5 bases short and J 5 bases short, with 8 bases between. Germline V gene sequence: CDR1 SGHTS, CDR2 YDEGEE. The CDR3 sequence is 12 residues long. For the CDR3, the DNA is TGTGCCAGCAGACTCGGGGATCAGCCCCAGCATTTT. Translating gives CASRLGDQPQHF.

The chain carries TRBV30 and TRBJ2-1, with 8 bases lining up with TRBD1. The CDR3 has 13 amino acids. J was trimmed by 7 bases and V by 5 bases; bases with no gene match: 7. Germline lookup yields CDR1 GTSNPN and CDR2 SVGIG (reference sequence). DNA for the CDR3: TGTGCCTGGGGTGAGGGACAGGCTAATGAGCAGTTCTTC. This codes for CAWGEGQANEQFF. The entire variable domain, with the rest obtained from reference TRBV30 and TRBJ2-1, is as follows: SQTIHQWPATLVQPVGSPLSLECTVEGTSNPNLYWYRQAAGRGLQLLFYSVGIGQISSEVPQNLSASRPQDRQFILSSKKLLLSDSGFYLCAWGEGQANEQFFGPGTRLTVL.

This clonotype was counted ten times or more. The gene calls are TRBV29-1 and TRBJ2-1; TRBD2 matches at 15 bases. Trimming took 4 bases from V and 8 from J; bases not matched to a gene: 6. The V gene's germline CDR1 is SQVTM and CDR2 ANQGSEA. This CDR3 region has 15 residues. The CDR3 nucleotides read TGCAGCGTTGGGACTAGCGGGAGGGCCATCGATGAGCAGTTCTTC. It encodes CSVGTSGRAIDEQFF.

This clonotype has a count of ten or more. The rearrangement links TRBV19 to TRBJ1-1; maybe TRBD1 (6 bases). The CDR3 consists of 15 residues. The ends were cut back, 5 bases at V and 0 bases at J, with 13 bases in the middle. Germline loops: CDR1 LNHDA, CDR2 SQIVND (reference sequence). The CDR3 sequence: CASSATDRLNTEAFF. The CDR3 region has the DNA TGTGCCAGTAGTGCCACGGACAGACTGAACACTGAAGCTTTCTTT. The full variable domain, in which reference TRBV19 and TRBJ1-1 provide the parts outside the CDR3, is DGGITQSPKYLFRKEGQNVTLSCEQNLNHDAMYWYRQDPGQGLRLIYYSQIVNDFQKGDIAEGYSVSREKKESFPLTVTSAQKNPTAFYLCASSATDRLNTEAFFGQGTRLTVV.

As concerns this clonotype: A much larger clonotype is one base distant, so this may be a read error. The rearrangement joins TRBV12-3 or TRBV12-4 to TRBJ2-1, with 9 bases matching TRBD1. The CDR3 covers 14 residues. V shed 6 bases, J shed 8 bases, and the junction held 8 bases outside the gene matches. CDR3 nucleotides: TGTGCCAGCAGACAAAGCACAGGGGGCGATGAGCAGTTCTTC. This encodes CASRQSTGGDEQFF.

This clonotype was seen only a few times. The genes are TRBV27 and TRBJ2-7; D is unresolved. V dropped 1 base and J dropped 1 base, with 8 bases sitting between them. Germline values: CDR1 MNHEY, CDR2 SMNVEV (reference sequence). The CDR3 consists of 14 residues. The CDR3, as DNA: TGTGCCAGCAGTTTATTAGGCCGATCCTACGAGCAGTACTTC. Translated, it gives CASSLLGRSYEQYF.